This entry lists 27 T cell receptor beta chains sequenced from one sample in a study of T cells in Graves' hyperthyroidism and ophthalmopathy. What was amplified from RNA transcripts were TCR beta CDR3 regions. RT-PCR in the first round (using the HTBI primer set) targeted the TCR CDR3. Each CDR3 protein gets one entry after TCRdb re-called the multiplex PCR reads with MiXCR. The sample shows approximately 260,000 distinct CDR3 sequences, 15% of them seen only once. Sequenced input: blood. All receptors come from a woman aged 50 to 60 with Graves' hyperthyroidism that later progressed to Graves' ophthalmopathy.

The chain employs TRBV6-5 and TRBJ2-4; the D gene is possibly TRBD2 (5 bases). Germline V gene lookup returns CDR1 MNHEY and CDR2 SVGAGI. The CDR3 has 16 amino acids. V was pared by 0 bases and J by 0 bases, with 9 bases between. In nucleotides, the CDR3 is TGTGCCAGCAGTTACTCGTGGGAGACAGCCAAAAACATTCAGTACTTC. This encodes CASSYSWETAKNIQYF.

The sample holds many counts of this clonotype. The V call is TRBV5-1, the J call TRBJ2-7; possibly TRBD1 or TRBD2 for D (6 bases each). This CDR3 comprises 14 residues. The germline V and J ends were trimmed by 3 bases and 6 bases, with 16 bases remaining between them. Germline loops: CDR1 SGHRS, CDR2 YFSETQ. Here the CDR3 DNA reads TGCGCCAGCAGCTATGGAGGGGTAGGGGGCGAGCAGTACTTC. It encodes CASSYGGVGGEQYF.

This clonotype was counted at least ten times. The rearrangement links TRBV3-1 to TRBJ2-7, with D possibly being TRBD1 (5 bases). The CDR3 runs to 15 residues. CDR1 is LGHDT and CDR2 is YNNKEL in the germline V gene (reference sequence). V was shortened by 1 base and J by 0 bases, with 10 bases between the two germline ends. The DNA of the CDR3 is TGTGCCAGCAGCCAAGGGCCGGACAACTCCTACGAGCAGTACTTC. Its translation is CASSQGPDNSYEQYF.

This clonotype was counted many times. This rearrangement joins TRBV20-1 to TRBJ1-1; D gene unclear. The V and J ends lost 7 bases and 4 bases respectively, with 13 bases between them. Germline V gene sequence: CDR1 DFQATT, CDR2 SNEGSKA (reference sequence). The length of the CDR3 is 12 residues. The CDR3 region is CSVGWGGTEAFF. The CDR3 nucleotides are TGCAGTGTCGGATGGGGAGGCACTGAAGCTTTCTTT.

This clonotype was seen ten or more times. The chain is built from TRBV2 and TRBJ1-5, with 7 bases matching TRBD1. V dropped 7 bases and J dropped 3; count of bases not matched to a gene: 3. The CDR3 consists of 13 residues. CDR1 SNHLY and CDR2 FYNNEI come from the germline V gene. The CDR3 reads CASKTGLNQPQHF. The CDR3 DNA sequence: TGTGCCAGCAAGACAGGGCTCAATCAGCCCCAGCATTTT.

This chain connects TRBV29-1 to TRBJ1-2; D is possibly TRBD1 (5 bases). The germline V and J ends were trimmed by 5 bases and 8 bases, with 21 bases remaining between them. The CDR3 has 14 residues. From germline, CDR1 is SQVTM and CDR2 ANQGSEA. CDR3 sequence: CSVTPKGRDGGYTF. CDR3 nucleotides: TGCAGCGTTACCCCAAAGGGCAGGGATGGCGGCTACACCTTC.

This clonotype was seen ten or more times. The chain recombines TRBV3-1 with TRBJ2-1, with 11 bases matching TRBD2. CDR1 LGHDT and CDR2 YNNKEL come from the germline V gene (reference sequence). V trimming: 1 base; J trimming: 5 bases; junction bases outside the gene matches: 1. The CDR3 runs 15 residues. CDR3 sequence: CASSQAGLADNEQFF. CDR3 in DNA: TGTGCCAGCAGCCAAGCGGGACTAGCGGACAATGAGCAGTTCTTC.

This clonotype was detected many times. This chain links TRBV11-2 with TRBJ2-5, with TRBD2 matching 8 bases. The CDR3 sequence is 16 residues long. Germline CDR1 and CDR2: SGHAT and FQNNGV. The V segment lost 1 base and the J segment 1 base; nucleotides outside the gene matches: 5. This chain's CDR3 is CASSLVALAGQETQYF. The CDR3 DNA reads as TGTGCCAGCAGCTTAGTAGCCCTAGCGGGCCAAGAGACCCAGTACTTC.

This clonotype was seen a handful of times. The chain combines TRBV19 with TRBJ1-5, with D uncertain. Trimming removed 5 bases from V and 5 bases from J, with 10 bases in between. The V gene's germline CDR1 is LNHDA and CDR2 SQIVND (reference sequence). This CDR3 spans 13 amino acids. CDR3 sequence (DNA): TGTGCCAGTAGTGTAAAGAAGGATCAGCCCCAGCATTTT. This codes for CASSVKKDQPQHF.

This clonotype was seen many times. CDR3 sequence: CASSPGKGFSSPLHF. CDR3 in DNA: TGTGCCAGCAGTCCCGGGAAAGGTTTCAGTTCACCCCTCCACTTT. The chain links TRBV28 to TRBJ1-6; D uncertain. V shed 5 bases and J shed 9 bases, with 17 bases lying between them. CDR1 is MDHEN and CDR2 is SYDVKM in the germline V gene. CDR3 length: 15 residues.

This clonotype was seen ten or more times. The V and J genes are TRBV20-1 and TRBJ2-3, with 7 bases fitting TRBD1. Germline V gives CDR1 DFQATT, CDR2 SNEGSKA (reference sequence). The CDR3 runs 15 residues. The junction had 6 bases not matched to a gene; V was cut back by 0 bases and J by 3 bases. Written as DNA, the CDR3 is TGCAGTGCTAGAGAAACAGGGGTAGAGACAGATACGCAGTATTTT. This translates into CSARETGVETDTQYF.

Many counts were recorded for this clonotype. J is TRBJ2-5 and V is TRBV7-2; the D gene is possibly TRBD1 (6 bases). The CDR3 has 16 amino acids. Per the germline V gene, CDR1 is SGHTA and CDR2 is FQGNSA. V gave up 1 base and J gave up 3 bases, with 15 bases separating them. The CDR3, as DNA: TGTGCCAGCAGCTTAGAGGCGCCTAGGGGGAAAGAGACCCAGTACTTC. It codes for CASSLEAPRGKETQYF. The full variable domain, rest sourced from reference TRBV7-2 and TRBJ2-5, is GAGVSQSPSNKVTEKGKDVELRCDPISGHTALYWYRQSLGQGLEFLIYFQGNSAPDKSGLPSDRFSAERTGGSVSTLTIQRTQQEDSAVYLCASSLEAPRGKETQYFGPGTRLLVL.

This rearrangement joins TRBV3-1 to TRBJ1-1, with D unclear. V dropped 4 bases and J dropped 1 base, with 10 bases sitting between them. The CDR3 is 14 amino acids. The V gene's germline CDR1 is LGHDT and CDR2 YNNKEL (reference sequence). The DNA of the CDR3 is TGTGCCAGCAGCCCGTCTAGGACGAACACTGAAGCTTTCTTT. This gives the protein CASSPSRTNTEAFF.

The chain employs TRBV20-1 and TRBJ1-5; D remains unclear. Between the trimmed V and J ends, which lost 6 bases and 1 base, there was a span of 7 bases. This CDR3 spans 12 amino acids. CDR1 is DFQATT and CDR2 is SNEGSKA in the germline V gene (reference sequence). This CDR3 is CSAIRSNQPQHF. CDR3 nucleotide sequence: TGCAGTGCGATCCGGAGCAATCAGCCCCAGCATTTT.

This clonotype was observed a few times. The V call is TRBV5-1, the J call TRBJ1-2, with 9 nucleotides matching TRBD1. Germline V gene data show CDR1 as SGHRS and CDR2 as YFSETQ. CDR3 length equals 14 residues. Trimming removed 4 bases from V and 2 bases from J; junction bases left unmatched: 3. CDR3 protein: CASSRTGANYGYTF. CDR3 coding DNA: TGCGCCAGCAGCAGGACAGGGGCGAACTATGGCTACACCTTC.

The V gene is TRBV7-3, the J gene TRBJ1-6; D is perhaps TRBD1 (6 bases). This CDR3 spans 15 amino acids. The germline CDR1 and CDR2 sequences are SGHTA and FQGTGA. Trimming removed 1 base from V and 7 bases from J, with 11 bases in between. The CDR3 region has the DNA TGTGCCAGCAGCTTAATGGGGGGGCAAAATTCACCCCTCCACTTT. It translates to CASSLMGGQNSPLHF. The variable domain in full, with the rest retrieved from reference TRBV7-3 and TRBJ1-6, is GAGVSQTPSNKVTEKGKYVELRCDPISGHTALYWYRQSLGQGPEFLIYFQGTGAADDSGLPNDRFFAVRPEGSVSTLKIQRTERGDSAVYLCASSLMGGQNSPLHFGNGTRLTVT.

This rearrangement joins TRBV7-9 to TRBJ2-3; tentatively, D is TRBD1 or TRBD2 (5 bases each). The CDR3 has 13 residues. V was trimmed by 10 bases and J by 0 bases, leaving 11 bases between them. Germline CDR1 is SEHNR and CDR2 is FQNEAQ (reference sequence). CDR3 in amino acids: CATRGDSTDTQYF. In nucleotides, the CDR3 is TGTGCCACCCGTGGGGACAGCACAGATACGCAGTATTTT.

This clonotype was recorded many times. The chain carries TRBV20-1 and TRBJ2-3, with TRBD2 matching over 13 bases. The trim removed 5 bases at V and 0 bases at J, leaving 5 bases unmatched. The CDR3 is made up of 16 amino acids. Germline V gene lookup returns CDR1 DFQATT and CDR2 SNEGSKA (reference sequence). CDR3 DNA sequence: TGCAGTGCTGTCACGACTAGCGGGAGGAGCACAGATACGCAGTATTTT. Translated: CSAVTTSGRSTDTQYF.

This clonotype has a count of ten or more. The chain has TRBV12-3 or TRBV12-4 and TRBJ1-1; D may be TRBD1 (6 bases). The length of the CDR3 is 13 residues. The V and J ends lost 6 bases and 4 bases respectively, with 12 bases between them. CDR3 region: CASSRDRTTEAFF. The DNA for the CDR3 is TGTGCCAGCAGCCGTGACAGGACCACTGAAGCTTTCTTT.

This clonotype has ten or more counts. The chain couples TRBV20-1 to TRBJ2-1, with 12 bases lining up with TRBD2. Germline CDR1 is DFQATT and CDR2 is SNEGSKA (reference sequence). V was pared by 1 base and J by 7 bases, with 5 bases of the junction left unmatched. The CDR3 totals 15 residues. Here the CDR3 reads CSARGGLAGGNEQFF. CDR3 nucleotide sequence: TGCAGTGCTAGAGGTGGGCTAGCGGGAGGGAATGAGCAGTTCTTC.

The V call is TRBV30, the J call TRBJ2-2, with 15 bases that match TRBD2. The CDR3 extends over 21 amino acids. Germline CDR1 GTSNPN, CDR2 SVGIG (reference sequence). V lost 3 bases and J lost 1; bases outside the gene matches: 15. Here the CDR3 DNA reads TGTGCCTGGAGCGACCTCGGACTAGCGGGAGGGCAGGGGAGGAACACCGGGGAGCTGTTTTTT. This translates into CAWSDLGLAGGQGRNTGELFF.

As concerns this clonotype: The junction does not match germline at one end; this may be a read error. The chain couples TRBV7-9 to TRBJ1-2; D is possibly TRBD1 (5 bases). The CDR3 has 14 residues. Germline loops: CDR1 SEHNR, CDR2 FQNEAQ (reference sequence). In nucleotides, the CDR3 is TGTGCCAGCAGTTCAGACCCGAGGGGCTATAGCTACACCTTC. Amino acid sequence: CASSSDPRGYSYTF.

The chain recombines TRBV15 with TRBJ1-5; D is unresolved. The CDR3 covers 16 residues. Between the trimmed V and J ends, which lost 3 bases and 1 base, there was a span of 13 bases. The germline gives CDR1 LNHNV, CDR2 YYDKDF (reference sequence). The CDR3 loop reads CATSSESRRSNQPQHF. The CDR3 DNA follows: TGTGCCACCAGCAGTGAGAGTCGGAGGAGCAATCAGCCCCAGCATTTT.

This clonotype has at least ten counts. The gene calls are TRBV30 and TRBJ1-6, with 7 positions matching TRBD1. Germline V gene lookup returns CDR1 GTSNPN and CDR2 SVGIG (reference sequence). This CDR3 has 14 residues. V trimming: 0 bases; J trimming: 9 bases; junction bases outside the gene matches: 5. CDR3 amino acids: CAWSVHRGGSPLHF. The CDR3 DNA is TGTGCCTGGAGTGTCCACAGGGGTGGTTCACCCCTCCACTTT.

The chain combines TRBV7-8 with TRBJ2-7, with D tentatively TRBD1 (6 bases). Trimming cost V 0 bases and J 6 bases, with 12 bases left between them. CDR3 size: 14 residues. Germline CDR1 reads SGHVS; CDR2 reads FQNEAQ. The CDR3 bases are TGTGCCAGCAGCTTAGCAGGGAAGGGGGTCGAGCAGTACTTC. Encoded protein: CASSLAGKGVEQYF.

This clonotype was recorded at least ten times. V usage is TRBV28 and J usage is TRBJ2-1; 7 nucleotides line up with TRBD1. The J segment lost 4 bases and the V segment lost 3 bases, leaving 6 bases of the junction unmatched. The CDR3 has 15 amino acids. Germline V gene data show CDR1 as MDHEN and CDR2 as SYDVKM. DNA for the CDR3: TGTGCCAGCAGTTTGGCTTCAGGGGGTTACAATGAGCAGTTCTTC. Translated: CASSLASGGYNEQFF.

This clonotype was detected only a few times. A much bigger clone sits one base away, suggesting this may be a read error. The chain uses TRBV27 and TRBJ2-1; D gene unclear. The CDR3 totals 13 residues. CDR1 is MNHEY, CDR2 SMNVEV, per germline (reference sequence). The CDR3 spells CASSYSSYNGQFF. The CDR3 DNA reads TGTGCCAGCAGTTACAGCTCCTACAATGGGCAGTTCTTC.